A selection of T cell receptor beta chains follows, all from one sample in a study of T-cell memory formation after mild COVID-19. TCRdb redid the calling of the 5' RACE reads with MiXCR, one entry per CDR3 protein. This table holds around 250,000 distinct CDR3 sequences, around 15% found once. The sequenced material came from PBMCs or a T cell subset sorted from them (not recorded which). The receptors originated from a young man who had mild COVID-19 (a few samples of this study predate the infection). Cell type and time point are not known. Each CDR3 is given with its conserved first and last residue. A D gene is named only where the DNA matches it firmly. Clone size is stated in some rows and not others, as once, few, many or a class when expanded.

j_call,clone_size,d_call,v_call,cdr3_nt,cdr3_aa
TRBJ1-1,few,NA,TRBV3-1,TGTGCCAGCAGCCAACCTCGGGGTATCCCGGGGGACACTGAAGCTTTCTTT,CASSQPRGIPGDTEAFF
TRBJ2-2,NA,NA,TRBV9,TGTGCCAGCAGCGTAGGGGGCAGGGAAACCGGGGAGCTGTTTTTT,CASSVGGRETGELFF
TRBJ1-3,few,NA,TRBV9,TGTGCCAGCAGCGTAGATCCTCGCTCTGGAAACACCATATATTTT,CASSVDPRSGNTIYF
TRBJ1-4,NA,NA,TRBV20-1,TGCAGTGGGAGGGGGGCGGCTAATGAAAAACTGTTTTTT,CSGRGAANEKLFF
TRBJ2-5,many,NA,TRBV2,TGTGCCAGCAGTCGGACGGACGTGGAAGAGACCCAGTACTTC,CASSRTDVEETQYF
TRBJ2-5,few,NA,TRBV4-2,TGTGCCAGCAGCCAACCGGGATCCCAAGAGACCCAGTACTTC,CASSQPGSQETQYF
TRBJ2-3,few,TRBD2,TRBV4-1,TGCGCCAGCAGCCAAGAAATGTTCGGCCGGGGGGCAGATACGCAGTATTTT,CASSQEMFGRGADTQYF
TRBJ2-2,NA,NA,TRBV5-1,TGCGCCAGCAGCGGGGCCTGGGAGTACACCGGGGAGCTGTTTTTT,CASSGAWEYTGELFF
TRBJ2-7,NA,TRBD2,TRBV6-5,TGTGCCAGCAGTTTTTCGGGACTAGCGGGGGACCCCTACGAGCAGTACTTC,CASSFSGLAGDPYEQYF
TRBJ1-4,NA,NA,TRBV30,TGTGCCTGGAGTTCGGGTCGGGCAGGGCCTAATGAAAAACTGTTTTTT,CAWSSGRAGPNEKLFF
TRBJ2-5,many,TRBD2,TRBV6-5,TGTGCCAGCAGTATCCTGGCTAGCGGGGATCAAGAGACCCAGTACTTC,CASSILASGDQETQYF
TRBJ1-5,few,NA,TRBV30,TGTGCCTGGAGCATACGGGCCAATCAGCCCCAGCATTTT,CAWSIRANQPQHF
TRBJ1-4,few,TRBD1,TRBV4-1,TGCGCCAGCAGCGAGTTCGACAGGGGGCGCGATGAAAAACTGTTTTTT,CASSEFDRGRDEKLFF
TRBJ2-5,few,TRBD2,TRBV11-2,TGTGCCAGCAGCCCGGGACTAGCGGGGGCCGGTACAGGAGAGACCCAGTACTTC,CASSPGLAGAGTGETQYF
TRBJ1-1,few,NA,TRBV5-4,TGTGCCAGCAGCCCAAACAGGGTCATGAACACTGAAGCTTTCTTT,CASSPNRVMNTEAFF
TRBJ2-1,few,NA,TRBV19,TGTGCCACTCCGAGGGACCCGTCCCAGGGTGACAATGAGCAGTTCTTC,CATPRDPSQGDNEQFF
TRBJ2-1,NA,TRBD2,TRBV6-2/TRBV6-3,TGTGCCAGCAGTTACTCGCCTAGCGGGGGATACAATGAGCAGTTCTTC,CASSYSPSGGYNEQFF
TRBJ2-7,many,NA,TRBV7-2,TGTGCCAGCAGCTTAGCCGGCGGGGCTTACGAGCAGTACTTC,CASSLAGGAYEQYF
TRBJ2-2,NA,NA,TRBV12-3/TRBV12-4,TGTGCCAGCAGTTTAAGGCAGGGGAGGACCGGGGAGCTGTTTTTT,CASSLRQGRTGELFF
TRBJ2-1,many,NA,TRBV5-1,TGCGCCAGCAGCTTGTCAGTACTCTCCTACAATGAGCAGTTCTTC,CASSLSVLSYNEQFF
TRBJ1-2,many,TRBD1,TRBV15,TGTGCCACCAGCAAAAGGGGACAGGTCTATGGCTACACCTTC,CATSKRGQVYGYTF
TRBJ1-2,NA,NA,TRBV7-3,TGTGCCAGCAGCTTCAGAACAGGGAATGGCTACACCTTC,CASSFRTGNGYTF
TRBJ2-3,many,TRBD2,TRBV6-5,TGTGCCAGCAGTGCTAGCGGGGATACCACAGATACGCAGTATTTT,CASSASGDTTDTQYF
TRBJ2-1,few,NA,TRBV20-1,TGCAGTGCTAAAGGGACGTGGGATTACAATGAGCAGTTCTTC,CSAKGTWDYNEQFF
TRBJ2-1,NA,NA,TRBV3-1,TGTGCCAGCAGCCAAGCGTCCGGCAGGGAATACAATGAGCAGTTCTTC,CASSQASGREYNEQFF
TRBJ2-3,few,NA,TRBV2,TGTGCCAGCAGGGAGATCACAGATACGCAGTATTTT,CASREITDTQYF
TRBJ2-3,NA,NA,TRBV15,TGTGCCACCAGCAGGCCTTTAGCGGCTAGCACAGATACGCAGTATTTT,CATSRPLAASTDTQYF
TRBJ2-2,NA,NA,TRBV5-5,TGTGCCAGCAGCCAGGTGGGGGGCGCCGGGGAGCTGTTTTTT,CASSQVGGAGELFF
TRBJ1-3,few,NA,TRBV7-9,TGTGCCAGCAGCTTAGTGGGCGCAGGGAAAGGAAACACCATATATTTT,CASSLVGAGKGNTIYF
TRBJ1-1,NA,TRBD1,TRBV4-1,TGCGCCAGCAGCCAAGATCCAGGACAGGGGAGCGCTGAAGCTTTCTTT,CASSQDPGQGSAEAFF
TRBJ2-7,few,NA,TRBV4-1,TGCGCCAGCAGCCAAGATGGAGGGACGGTCGTCTACGAGCAGTACTTC,CASSQDGGTVVYEQYF
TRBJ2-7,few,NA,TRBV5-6,TGTGCCAGCAGCCCGGGGCGTAACGAGCAGTACTTC,CASSPGRNEQYF
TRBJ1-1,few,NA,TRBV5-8,TGTGCCAGCAGCTTGGGGCCTGGGGGACTAGAAGCTTTCTTT,CASSLGPGGLEAFF
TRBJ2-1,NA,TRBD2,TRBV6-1,TGTGCCAGCCTAGGGAGCACCGGGGAGGGGCAGTTCTTC,CASLGSTGEGQFF
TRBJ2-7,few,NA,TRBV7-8,TGTGCCAGCAGCCCTGAGCCCCATCAGACAGGGAGGCCGTACTTC,CASSPEPHQTGRPYF
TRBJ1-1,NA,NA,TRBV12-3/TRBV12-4,TGTGCCAGCAGTCCGGAATACGACACTGAAGCTTTCTTT,CASSPEYDTEAFF
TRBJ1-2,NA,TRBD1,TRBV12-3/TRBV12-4,TGTGCCAGCAGTAGCAGGGACAGATCTTTCAACTATGGCTACACCTTC,CASSSRDRSFNYGYTF
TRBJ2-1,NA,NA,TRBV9,TGTGCCAGCAGCCCCCTGACAGATCCTCAGTTCTTC,CASSPLTDPQFF
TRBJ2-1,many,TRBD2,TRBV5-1,TGCGCCAGCAGCGCCCTAGCGGGGGGGGGCAATGAGCAGTTCTTC,CASSALAGGGNEQFF
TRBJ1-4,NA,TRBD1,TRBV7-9,TGTGCCAGCAGCCGCGGATTGGGACAGAATCATGAAAAACTGTTTTTT,CASSRGLGQNHEKLFF
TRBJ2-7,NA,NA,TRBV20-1,TGCAGTGCTAAGCGGACCGCCTCCTACGAGCAGTACTTC,CSAKRTASYEQYF
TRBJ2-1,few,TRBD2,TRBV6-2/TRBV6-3,TGTGCCAGCAGTTTCTGGAGCGGGAGCTCCTACAATGAGCAGTTCTTC,CASSFWSGSSYNEQFF
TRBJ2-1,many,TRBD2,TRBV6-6,TGTGCCACCGCGGGACTAGAGTACAATGAGCAGTTCTTC,CATAGLEYNEQFF
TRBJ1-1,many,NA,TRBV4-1,TGCGCCAGCAGCCTAACCCCAGAGACTGAAGCTTTCTTT,CASSLTPETEAFF
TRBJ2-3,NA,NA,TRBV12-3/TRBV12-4,TGTGCCAGCAGGCCGGATTCAAATACGCAGTATTTT,CASRPDSNTQYF
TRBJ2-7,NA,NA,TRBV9,TGTGCCAGCAGCGTCCTCCCCATTACCCACGAGCAGTACTTC,CASSVLPITHEQYF
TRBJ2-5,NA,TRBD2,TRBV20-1,TGCAGTGCTAGCCGAGCGGGGGTTGAAGAGACCCAGTACTTC,CSASRAGVEETQYF
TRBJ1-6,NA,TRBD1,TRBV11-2,TGTGCCAGCAGCCGATACGGGACAGCGAATTCACCCCTCCACTTT,CASSRYGTANSPLHF
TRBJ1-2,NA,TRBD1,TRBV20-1,TGCAGTGCTAGAGACCTAGGGGGCAGAACAGGCTACACCTTC,CSARDLGGRTGYTF
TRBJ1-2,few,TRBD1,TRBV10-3,TGTGCCATCAGTGGGGACGACAGGGGGGGCCAAGCTAACTATGGCTACACCTTC,CAISGDDRGGQANYGYTF
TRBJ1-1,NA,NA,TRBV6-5,TGTGCCAGCAGTTATTCAGGGGAAACTGAAGCTTTCTTT,CASSYSGETEAFF
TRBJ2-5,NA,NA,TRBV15,TGTGCCACCAGCAGAGATCTCCGGGACCCGAGAGGAGAGACCCAGTACTTC,CATSRDLRDPRGETQYF
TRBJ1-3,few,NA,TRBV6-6,TGTGCCACCTCCGACTTATCCTCGGGAAACACCATATATTTT,CATSDLSSGNTIYF